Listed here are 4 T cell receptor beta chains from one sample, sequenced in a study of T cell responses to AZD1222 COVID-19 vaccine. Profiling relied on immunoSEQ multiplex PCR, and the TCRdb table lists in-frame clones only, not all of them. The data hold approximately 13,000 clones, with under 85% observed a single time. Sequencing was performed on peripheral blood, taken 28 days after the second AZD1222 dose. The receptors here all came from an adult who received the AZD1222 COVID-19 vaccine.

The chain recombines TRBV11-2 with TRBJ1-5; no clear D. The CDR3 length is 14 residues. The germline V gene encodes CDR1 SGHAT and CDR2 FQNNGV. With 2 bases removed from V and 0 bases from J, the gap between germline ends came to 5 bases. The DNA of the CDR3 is TGTGCCAGCAGCTTATCGAGTAGCAATCAGCCCCAGCATTTT. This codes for CASSLSSSNQPQHF.

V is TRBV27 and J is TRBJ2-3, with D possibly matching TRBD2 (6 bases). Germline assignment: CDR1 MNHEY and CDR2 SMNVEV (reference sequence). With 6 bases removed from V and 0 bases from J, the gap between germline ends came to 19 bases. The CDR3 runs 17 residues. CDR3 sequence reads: CASSLGIAGKSTDTQYF. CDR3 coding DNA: TGTGCCAGCAGCCTCGGGATTGCGGGAAAAAGCACAGATACGCAGTATTTT.

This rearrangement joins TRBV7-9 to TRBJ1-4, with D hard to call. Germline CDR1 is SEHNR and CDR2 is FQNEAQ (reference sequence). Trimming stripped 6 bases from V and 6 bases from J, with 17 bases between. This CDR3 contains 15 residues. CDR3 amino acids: CASSNVVGGDEKLFF. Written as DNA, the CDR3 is TGTGCCAGCAGTAACGTTGTGGGCGGGGATGAAAAACTGTTTTTT.

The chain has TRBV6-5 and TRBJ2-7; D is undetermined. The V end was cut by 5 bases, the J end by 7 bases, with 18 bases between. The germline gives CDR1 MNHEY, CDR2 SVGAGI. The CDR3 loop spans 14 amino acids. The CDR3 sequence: CASSMAGSFFEQYF. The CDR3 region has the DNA TGTGCCAGCAGTATGGCAGGAAGCTTTTTTGAGCAGTACTTC.